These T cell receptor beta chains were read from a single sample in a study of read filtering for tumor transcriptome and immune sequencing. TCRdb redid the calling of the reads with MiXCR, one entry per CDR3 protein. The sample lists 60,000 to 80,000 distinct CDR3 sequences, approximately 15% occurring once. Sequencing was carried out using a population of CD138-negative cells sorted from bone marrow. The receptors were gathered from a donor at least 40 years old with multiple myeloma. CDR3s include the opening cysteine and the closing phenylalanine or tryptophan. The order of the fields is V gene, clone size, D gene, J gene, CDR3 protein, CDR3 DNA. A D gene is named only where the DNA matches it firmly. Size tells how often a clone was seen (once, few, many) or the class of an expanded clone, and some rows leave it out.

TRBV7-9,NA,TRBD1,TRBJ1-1,CASNLTGDTVAFF,TGTGCCAGCAACTTAACAGGGGACACTGTAGCTTTCTTT
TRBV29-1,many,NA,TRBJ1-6,CSAGERYSPLHF,TGCAGCGCTGGAGAGAGGTATTCACCCCTCCACTTT
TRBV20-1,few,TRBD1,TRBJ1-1,CSAAGGHTEAFF,TGCAGTGCGGCAGGGGGGCACACTGAAGCTTTCTTT
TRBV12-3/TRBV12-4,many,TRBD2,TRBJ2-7,CASRRTSGRYEQYF,TGTGCCAGCAGGAGGACTAGCGGGAGGTACGAGCAGTACTTC
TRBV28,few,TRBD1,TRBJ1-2,CASSFGTERYTF,TGTGCCAGCAGTTTTGGGACAGAGCGCTACACCTTC
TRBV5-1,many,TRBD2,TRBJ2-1,CASSFLAGVLSNEQFF,TGCGCCAGCAGCTTCTTAGCGGGAGTATTATCCAATGAGCAGTTCTTC
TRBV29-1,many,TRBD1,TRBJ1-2,CSVVIGQGYGYTF,TGCAGCGTTGTCATCGGACAGGGCTATGGCTACACCTTC
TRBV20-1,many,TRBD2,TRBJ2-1,CSASQGTSGFYSYNEQFF,TGCAGTGCTAGTCAGGGGACTAGCGGATTCTACTCCTACAATGAGCAGTTCTTC
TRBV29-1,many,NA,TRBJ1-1,CSVEKGTNTEAFF,TGCAGCGTTGAAAAGGGGACGAACACTGAAGCTTTCTTT
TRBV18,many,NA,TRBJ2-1,CASSSSNEQFF,TGTGCCAGCTCGTCAAGCAATGAGCAGTTCTTC
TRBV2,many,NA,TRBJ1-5,CASSEALISNQPQHF,TGTGCCAGCAGTGAGGCCTTAATCTCCAATCAGCCCCAGCATTTT
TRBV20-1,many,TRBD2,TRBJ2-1,CSALTSGRGTYNEQFF,TGCAGTGCATTGACTAGCGGGAGAGGAACCTACAATGAGCAGTTCTTC
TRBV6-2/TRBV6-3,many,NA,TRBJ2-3,CASSYVGAGTDTQYF,TGTGCCAGCAGTTATGTGGGAGCTGGCACAGATACGCAGTATTTT
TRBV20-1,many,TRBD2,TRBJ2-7,CSASLRTSGLGSYEQYF,TGCAGTGCTAGTCTTAGGACTAGCGGACTGGGCTCCTACGAGCAGTACTTC
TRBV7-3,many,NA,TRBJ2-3,CASSLPGARQYF,TGTGCCAGCAGCTTACCAGGGGCTCGGCAGTATTTT
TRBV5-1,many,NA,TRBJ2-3,CASSLRWEADTQYF,TGCGCCAGCAGCTTGCGGTGGGAGGCAGATACGCAGTATTTT
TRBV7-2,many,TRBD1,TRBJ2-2,CASSRQTGLGGELFF,TGTGCCAGCAGTCGCCAGACAGGGTTGGGCGGGGAGCTGTTTTTT
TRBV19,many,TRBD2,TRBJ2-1,CASRSGTSGYSEQFF,TGTGCCAGCCGATCCGGGACTAGCGGATACAGTGAGCAGTTCTTC
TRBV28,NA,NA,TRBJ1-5,CASSKRHLNQPQHF,TGTGCCAGCAGCAAGAGACACCTTAATCAGCCCCAGCATTTT
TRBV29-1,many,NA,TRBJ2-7,CSVPEDHSGEQYF,TGCAGCGTTCCCGAAGACCATTCAGGCGAGCAGTACTTC
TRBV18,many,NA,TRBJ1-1,CASSPGQRGTHEAFF,TGTGCCAGCTCACCCGGGCAGAGGGGGACCCATGAAGCTTTCTTT
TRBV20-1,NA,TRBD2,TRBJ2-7,CSAPRTSAAYEQYF,TGCAGTGCTCCCAGGACTAGCGCTGCCTACGAGCAGTACTTC
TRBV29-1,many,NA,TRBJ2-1,CSVEALSGGRGVEQFF,TGCAGCGTTGAAGCCCTCTCAGGGGGGCGAGGGGTCGAGCAGTTCTTC
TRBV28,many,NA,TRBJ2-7,CASSLSQGSPLYEQYF,TGTGCCAGCAGTTTATCCCAGGGGTCCCCTCTCTACGAGCAGTACTTC
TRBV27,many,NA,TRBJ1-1,CASSSGRANTEAFF,TGTGCCAGCAGTTCGGGAAGGGCTAACACTGAAGCTTTCTTT
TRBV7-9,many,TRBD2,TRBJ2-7,CASSLAVVAGSYEQYF,TGTGCCAGCAGCTTAGCGGTAGTAGCGGGATCATACGAGCAGTACTTC
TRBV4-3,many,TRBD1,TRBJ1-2,CASSQDTGAGNYGYTF,TGCGCCAGCAGCCAAGATACAGGGGCTGGAAACTATGGCTACACCTTC
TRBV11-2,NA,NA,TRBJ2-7,CASSLMAAGREQYF,TGTGCCAGCAGCTTAATGGCGGCGGGACGCGAGCAGTACTTC
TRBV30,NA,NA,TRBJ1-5,CAWSATGSNQPQHF,TGTGCCTGGAGTGCGACTGGTAGCAACCAGCCCCAGCATTTT
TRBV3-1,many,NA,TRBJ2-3,CASSPLLAGILGDTQYF,TGTGCCAGCAGCCCTCTCTTGGCGGGAATATTGGGAGATACGCAGTATTTT
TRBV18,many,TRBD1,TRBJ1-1,CASSPKQGATTEAFF,TGTGCCAGCTCACCAAAACAGGGGGCGACCACTGAAGCTTTCTTT
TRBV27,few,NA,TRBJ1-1,CASSPTRVGTEAFF,TGTGCCAGCAGCCCCACCCGGGTGGGGACTGAAGCTTTCTTT
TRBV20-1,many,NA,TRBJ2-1,CSARDHVSEQFF,TGCAGTGCTAGAGATCACGTATCCGAGCAGTTCTTC
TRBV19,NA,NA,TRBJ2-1,CASSSNLDNEQFF,TGTGCCAGTAGTTCGAACCTGGACAATGAGCAGTTCTTC
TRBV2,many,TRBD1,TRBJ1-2,CASSGTGTNPRYGYTF,TGTGCCAGCAGTGGGACAGGGACAAATCCCCGCTATGGCTACACCTTC
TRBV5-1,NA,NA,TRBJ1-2,CASSLQDGDYGYTF,TGCGCCAGCAGCTTGCAAGATGGGGACTATGGCTACACCTTC
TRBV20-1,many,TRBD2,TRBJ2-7,CSGVTSGRTSEQYF,TGCAGTGGTGTTACTAGCGGGAGAACAAGCGAGCAGTACTTC
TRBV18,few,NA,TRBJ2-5,CASQRRFQETQYF,TGTGCCAGCCAAAGGCGGTTTCAAGAGACCCAGTACTTC
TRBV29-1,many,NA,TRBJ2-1,CSPSGPGYNEQFF,TGCAGCCCATCCGGACCTGGTTACAATGAGCAGTTCTTC
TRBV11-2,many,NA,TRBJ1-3,CASSLRVVRSGNTIYF,TGTGCCAGCAGCTTACGGGTCGTCCGCTCTGGAAACACCATATATTTT
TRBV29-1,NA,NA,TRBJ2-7,CSVEEGAGVF,TGCAGCGTTGAAGAAGGGGCAGGGGTCTTC
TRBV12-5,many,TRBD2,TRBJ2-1,CASGQTSGRALVEQFF,TGTGCTAGTGGCCAAACTAGCGGGAGGGCCCTAGTTGAGCAGTTCTTC
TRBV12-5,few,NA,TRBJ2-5,CASGLQETQYF,TGTGCTAGTGGTCTTCAAGAGACCCAGTACTTC